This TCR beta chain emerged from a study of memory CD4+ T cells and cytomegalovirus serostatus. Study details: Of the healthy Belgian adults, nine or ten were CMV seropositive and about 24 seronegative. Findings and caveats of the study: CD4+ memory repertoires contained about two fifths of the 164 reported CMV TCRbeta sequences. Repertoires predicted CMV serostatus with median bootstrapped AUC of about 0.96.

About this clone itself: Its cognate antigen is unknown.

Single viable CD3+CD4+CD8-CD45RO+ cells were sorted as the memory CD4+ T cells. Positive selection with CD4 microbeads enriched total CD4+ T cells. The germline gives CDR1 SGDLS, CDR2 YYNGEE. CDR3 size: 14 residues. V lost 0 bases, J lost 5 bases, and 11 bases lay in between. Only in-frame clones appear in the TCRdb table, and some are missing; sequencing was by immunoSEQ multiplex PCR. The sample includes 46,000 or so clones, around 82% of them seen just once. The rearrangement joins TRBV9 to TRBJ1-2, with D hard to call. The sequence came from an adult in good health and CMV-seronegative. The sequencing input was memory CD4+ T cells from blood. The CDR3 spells CASSVEVDFYGYTF. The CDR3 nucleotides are TGTGCCAGCAGCGTAGAGGTGGACTTTTATGGCTACACCTTC.